A single count supports the clone carrying this T cell receptor (beta chain). Its antigen is undetermined. Sequencing used immunoSEQ multiplex PCR; TCRdb keeps in-frame clones, though not all of them. The repertoire holds tens of thousands of clones, 75% to 90% seen once, with 1% to 1.5% in the top ten. Sorted naive or memory CD4+ cells met CEF peptides for 10 days. V lost 3 bases and J lost 6; bases outside the gene matches: 4. Looked up from germline, CDR1 is DFQATT and CDR2 is SNEGSKA (reference sequence). CDR3 length: 13 amino acids. This record comes from a study of CD4 T cells in relation to SARS-CoV-2 and coronaviruses.

The receptor was isolated from an adult with COVID-19. Sequencing used naive CD4+ T cells from PBMCs, cultured in vitro. Documented subset: naive CD4+ T cells isolated by negative enrichment. The chain has TRBV20-1 and TRBJ2-1; 8 positions match TRBD2. The CDR3 here is CSASGTSGNEQFF. For the CDR3, the DNA is TGCAGTGCTAGTGGTACTAGCGGCAATGAGCAGTTCTTC.